The entry below gives a single T cell receptor beta chain sequence along with its context. Time point in this sample: after trial treatment. Treatment reported: LDRT plus nivolumab, ipilimumab, low-dose cyclophosphamide and aspirin (RACIN trial). Primers used for first-strand cDNA, a TRAV- and TRBV-specific set, covered both alpha and beta chains. Over roughly 18 PCR cycles, TCRs were amplified from a constant-region primer and V-primer adapter. TCRdb called the reads again in MiXCR, with one record for every CDR3 protein. The sample has some 57,000 distinct CDR3 sequences; around a quarter are singletons. The sample originates from a study of low-dose radiotherapy and immunotherapy resistance in tumors. The CDR3 has 16 amino acids. Losses at the gene ends were 8 bases for V and 2 bases for J; bases not matched to a gene: 11. Germline V CDR1 and CDR2: LNHNV, YYDKDF (reference sequence).

Sequenced material: PBMCs, taken after low-dose radiotherapy plus immunotherapy. J is TRBJ2-3 and V is TRBV15; 9 bases fit TRBD2. The sequence came from a male donor with prostate cancer. The CDR3 DNA reads as TGTGCCACCTCCACTGAGCGGGGGGCGATCACAGATACGCAGTATTTT. It encodes CATSTERGAITDTQYF.